The T cell receptor beta chain described here comes from a study of regulatory T cells in long-lasting Graves disease. V was pared by 1 base and J by 7 bases, with 14 bases between. This CDR3 region has 14 residues. Germline V CDR1 and CDR2: SGHTA, FQGNSA. This clonotype was counted many times. Sequencing libraries for TCR beta were prepared with iRepertoire HTBI primers and Arm-PCR of CDR3 regions. Authors' methods: Identified segments across samples numbered some 62 TRBV and 14 to 15 TRBJ. TCRdb processed the multiplex PCR reads anew with MiXCR; each CDR3 protein has one entry. The V and J calls and clone size come from TCRdb's table, not from the authors' own analysis. The repertoire holds fewer than 650,000 distinct CDR3 sequences, with about 16% as singletons. The time point is: newly diagnosed GD, antithyroid drugs for less than 3 months. PBMC RNA served as the TCR library source. Patients were enrolled at an endocrinology department in Xi'an, China.

The sample was also reused in another study, on T cells in Graves' hyperthyroidism and ophthalmopathy. This second study says: A set of HTBI primers served as the primers for a first-round RT-PCR of the TCR CDR3.

The chain couples TRBV7-2 to TRBJ2-7; tentative D call: TRBD1 (5 bases). The clonotype comes from a man aged 18 to 30 with Graves disease. The material sequenced was peripheral blood mononuclear cells (PBMCs), taken at new diagnosis, from a patient treated with antithyroid drugs. The CDR3 bases are TGTGCCAGCAGCTTAGTTCCAGGGCCCTGGGAGCAGTACTTC. It specifies CASSLVPGPWEQYF.